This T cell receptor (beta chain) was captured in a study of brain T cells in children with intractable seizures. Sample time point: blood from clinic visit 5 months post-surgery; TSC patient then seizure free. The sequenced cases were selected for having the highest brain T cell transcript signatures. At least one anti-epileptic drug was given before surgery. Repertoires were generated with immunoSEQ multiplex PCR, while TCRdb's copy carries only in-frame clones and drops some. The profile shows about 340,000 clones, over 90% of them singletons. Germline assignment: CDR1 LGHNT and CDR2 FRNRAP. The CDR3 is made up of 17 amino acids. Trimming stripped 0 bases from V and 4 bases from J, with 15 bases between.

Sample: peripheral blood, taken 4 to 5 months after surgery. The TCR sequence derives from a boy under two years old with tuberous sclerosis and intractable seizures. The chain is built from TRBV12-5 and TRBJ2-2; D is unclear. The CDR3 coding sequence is TGTGCTAGTGGTTTGGTAATTAGGCCCCGAGGCACCGGGGAGCTGTTTTTT. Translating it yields CASGLVIRPRGTGELFF.